This record concerns one T cell receptor (beta chain) sequence. As yet, its antigen is unknown. The CDR3 loop spans 13 amino acids. V lost 1 base and J 8 bases, leaving 10 bases between the germline ends. Germline lookup yields CDR1 SGHTS and CDR2 YDEGEE. Assay used: immunoSEQ multiplex PCR; TCRdb lists only in-frame clones, some missing. This sample carries around 380,000 clones, 75% to 90% of them seen once, and the ten largest clones take roughly 3.5%. These data are taken from a study of Ad26.COV2.S vaccination and SARS-CoV-2 variants. At the level of the study: Recipients of Ad26.COV2.S got it intramuscularly, once or twice 56 days apart. Study outcomes and limitations: Following vaccination, spike-specific CD8+ and CD4+ T cell responses reportedly exhibited substantial breadth. Measures of TCR breadth and depth may have fallen short of total T cell responses. Individuals receiving vaccine had higher spike-specific TCR breadth than placebo recipients did.

Sample treatment: roughly 19 received Ad26.COV2.S at low or high dose, single or two shots; about 5 received placebo; per-sample allocation not given. Specimens were obtained on day 63 following the first vaccine or placebo injection. The chain has TRBV5-8 and TRBJ2-1; maybe TRBD1 (7 bases). Source: peripheral blood, taken in a trial of Ad26.COV2.S vaccine versus placebo. The TCR originated in a person aged 18-65 years who received the Ad26.COV2.S COVID-19 vaccine or a placebo. This chain's CDR3 is CASSLQGGDEQFF. The CDR3 DNA is TGTGCCAGCAGCTTGCAGGGGGGCGATGAGCAGTTCTTC.